Detailed here is one T cell receptor (beta chain). Its antigen is unknown. Assay: immunoSEQ multiplex PCR; the TCRdb copy retains only in-frame clones and omits some. The table has about 88,000 clones, 84% seen once. J gave up 2 bases and V 0 bases, and 3 bases lay outside the gene matches. There are 16 residues in the CDR3. Germline CDR1 is MRHNA and CDR2 is SNTAGT. The data were taken from a study of cytomegalovirus exposure and HLA in healthy donors. Study-level results: Researchers catalogued some 160 TCR beta chains as cytomegalovirus-associated.

While the first cohort had around 700 subjects, the donors belonged to the separate validation cohort of roughly 130 subjects. What was sequenced was PBMCs. The TCR sequence derives from a woman under 30 in good health and CMV-seropositive. This chain connects TRBV6-4 to TRBJ2-3; 9 bases line up with TRBD2. The CDR3, as DNA: TGTGCCAGCAGTGACTCGTCTAGCGGGGTCACAGATACGCAGTATTTT. Its translation is CASSDSSSGVTDTQYF.